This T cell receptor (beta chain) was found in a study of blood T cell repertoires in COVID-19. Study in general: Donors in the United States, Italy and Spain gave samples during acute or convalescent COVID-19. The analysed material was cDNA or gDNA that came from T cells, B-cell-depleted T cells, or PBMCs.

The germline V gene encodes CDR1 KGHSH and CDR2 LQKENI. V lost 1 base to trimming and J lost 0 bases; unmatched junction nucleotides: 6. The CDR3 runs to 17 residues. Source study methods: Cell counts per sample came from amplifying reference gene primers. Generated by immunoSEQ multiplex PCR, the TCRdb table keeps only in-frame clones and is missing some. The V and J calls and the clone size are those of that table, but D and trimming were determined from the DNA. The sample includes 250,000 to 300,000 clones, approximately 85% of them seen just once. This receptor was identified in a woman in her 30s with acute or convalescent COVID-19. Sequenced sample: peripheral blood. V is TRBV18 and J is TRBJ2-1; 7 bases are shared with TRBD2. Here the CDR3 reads CASSPRVTSASYNEQFF. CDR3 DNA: TGTGCCAGCTCACCACGTGTAACTAGCGCCTCCTACAATGAGCAGTTCTTC.